The T cell receptor beta chain described here comes from a study of beta chain features in type 1 diabetes. This clone was observed a handful of times. Its antigen remains unknown. CDR1 is SGHVS, CDR2 FQNEAQ, per germline. Deletions cut 6 bases from V and 1 base from J, with 11 bases between. The CDR3 totals 14 residues. Study findings and constraints: When cDNA is sequenced, cells with high TCR expression could be over-represented. Comparison showed that naive, central memory and Treg TCRB repertoires appeared more similar among patients than among healthy donors.

What was sequenced were expressed TCRB transcripts, since all of the isolated RNA had been reverse transcribed. Method: immunoSEQ multiplex PCR; TCRdb's copy keeps in-frame clones and lacks some. The table has over 500,000 clones, about 16% seen once. Sequenced sample: naive CD4+ T cells from blood. The chain links TRBV7-8 to TRBJ2-3; perhaps D is TRBD1 or TRBD2 (5 bases each). The receptor's source is a man in his late teens or twenties in good health. CDR3 DNA sequence: TGTGCCAGCAGAGACTTGGGGGGCACAGATACGCAGTATTTT. Amino acids: CASRDLGGTDTQYF.